Detailed here is one TCR beta chain. Its antigen is currently unknown. Researchers amplified the TCR beta CDR3 regions from RNA transcripts. The study used the HTBI primer set for a first-round RT-PCR of the TCR CDR3. In TCRdb, the multiplex PCR reads were re-called with MiXCR into one record per CDR3 protein. The data show around 620,000 distinct CDR3 sequences, with roughly 16% seen just once and around 4% held by the top ten. V gave up 0 bases and J gave up 4 bases, with 16 bases separating them. The CDR3 loop spans 17 amino acids. Germline V CDR1 and CDR2: SGHRS, YFSETQ. The sample is drawn from a study of T cells in Graves' hyperthyroidism and ophthalmopathy. Broader study findings: Ophthalmopathy prediction by the model preceded onset by a median roughly 6.3 months. Stable hyperthyroidism was told apart from ophthalmopathy by a model built on 13 V-J features.

The PBMCs studied were ones that came from 10 ml fresh peripheral blood. V usage is TRBV5-1 and J usage is TRBJ2-2; possibly TRBD1 for D (5 bases). This TCR was recovered from a woman in her twenties or thirties with Graves' hyperthyroidism. The sequenced sample was blood. The DNA of the CDR3 is TGCGCCAGCAGCTTGGACGGACGCTCCCAGGGCACCGGGGAGCTGTTTTTT. Translation gives CASSLDGRSQGTGELFF.